This T cell receptor beta chain stems from a study of blood T cell repertoires in COVID-19. Study as a whole: The United States, Italy and Spain were the sources of the acute and convalescent COVID-19 samples. PBMCs, B-cell-depleted T cells, or T cells provided the cDNA or gDNA that made up the material.

Original processing methods: Estimation of nucleated cell counts relied on the amplification of reference gene primers. The method was immunoSEQ multiplex PCR; TCRdb's version includes in-frame clones alone and lacks a portion of them. The D gene and trimming were derived from the DNA, and the V and J assignments and clone size from that table. Altogether about 280,000 clones are present, around 82% being singletons, with the ten largest covering around a tenth. V shed 9 bases and J shed 5 bases, with 16 bases lying between them. CDR3 size: 13 residues. Germline values: CDR1 MGHRA, CDR2 YSYEKL. The chain employs TRBV4-1 and TRBJ2-5; tentative D call: TRBD1 (6 bases). The clonotype was recovered from a woman between 50 and 59 years old who had recovered from COVID-19. Sequencing was done on a sample of peripheral blood. The CDR3 protein is CARRQDPKETQYF. The DNA of the CDR3 is TGCGCCAGACGACAGGACCCGAAGGAGACCCAGTACTTC.